This TCR beta chain is from a study of shared clonotypes between healthy human individuals. V was cut by 4 bases and J by 0 bases, with 13 bases left in between. The germline gives CDR1 SEHNR, CDR2 FQNEAQ (reference sequence). The CDR3 length is 17 residues. TCRdb's copy holds only in-frame clones and misses some; the assay was immunoSEQ multiplex PCR. The repertoire holds some 2 million clones, with about 95% as singletons. The count of this clone is one. Naive CD8 cells, CD45RO-negative and positively selected for CCR7, excluded terminally differentiated effector memory CD45RA+ cells. The source of this sequence is a young man in good health. The sample was naive CD8+ T cells sorted from blood. The chain uses TRBV7-9 and TRBJ1-6; D uncertain. As DNA, the CDR3 is TGTGCCAGCAGCTCCGGCGGTCTCAACTCCTATAATTCACCCCTCCACTTT. This codes for CASSSGGLNSYNSPLHF.